Sequencing of this T cell receptor beta chain was carried out in a study of blood T cell repertoires in COVID-19. Produced via immunoSEQ multiplex PCR; TCRdb's table is partial and in-frame only. The data contain 150,000 to 200,000 clones, roughly 70% of them singletons. In germline, CDR1 is KGHDR, CDR2 SFDVKD. The CDR3 has 14 amino acids. Trimming took 5 bases from V and 1 from J, leaving 10 bases between them. The source is a woman of 80 years or more with acute or convalescent COVID-19. The sample comprised peripheral blood. The genes are TRBV24-1 and TRBJ1-1, with D possibly TRBD1 on 6 matching bases. CDR3 residues: CATSATTGNTEAFF. CDR3 nucleotides: TGTGCCACCAGTGCTACGACAGGGAACACTGAAGCTTTCTTT.